Below are 22 T cell receptor beta chains sequenced from a single sample in a study of blood T cell repertoires in COVID-19. The method was immunoSEQ multiplex PCR; TCRdb's version includes in-frame clones alone and lacks a portion of them. Seen here are around 71,000 clones, about 76% observed once, and the top ten hold around 28%. Sequenced: peripheral blood. The receptors shown here come from a woman aged 80 or over with active or convalescent COVID-19.

V usage is TRBV6-5 and J usage is TRBJ2-1; a weak D match, TRBD1 (6 bases). Trimming cost V 2 bases and J 5 bases, with 7 bases left between them. Germline V gene sequence: CDR1 MNHEY, CDR2 SVGAGI. There are 13 residues in the CDR3. CDR3 coding DNA: TGTGCCAGCAGTTACGACAGGAACAATGAGCAGTTCTTC. This translates into CASSYDRNNEQFF.

This chain uses TRBV10-3 with TRBJ2-7; D perhaps matches TRBD1 (5 bases). Trimming stripped 0 bases from V and 0 bases from J, with 12 bases between. Germline values: CDR1 ENHRY, CDR2 SYGVKD. The CDR3 totals 16 residues. The CDR3 protein is CAISESIGQTSYEQYF. The CDR3 nucleotides read TGTGCCATCAGTGAGTCGATAGGACAAACCTCCTACGAGCAGTACTTC.

The genes are TRBV4-1 and TRBJ2-7; perhaps TRBD2 as D (5 bases). V was trimmed by 1 base and J by 2 bases, leaving 9 bases between them. The CDR3 consists of 14 residues. Germline V gives CDR1 MGHRA, CDR2 YSYEKL. The CDR3 spells CASSQALGAYEQYF. CDR3 DNA sequence: TGCGCCAGCAGCCAAGCCTTGGGAGCCTACGAGCAGTACTTC.

This chain connects TRBV10-2 to TRBJ1-1; TRBD1 agrees at 9 bases. V trimming: 10 bases; J trimming: 4 bases; junction bases outside the gene matches: 7. Germline CDR1 WSHSY, CDR2 SAAADI. The CDR3 spans 13 residues. In DNA form, the CDR3 reads TGCGCCACCCAAGGACAGGGGATCACTGAAGCTTTCTTT. Translating it yields CATQGQGITEAFF.

This clone was seen a handful of times. This chain uses TRBV7-2 with TRBJ1-2; D gene ambiguous. The length of the CDR3 is 13 residues. The germline V and J ends were trimmed by 4 bases and 8 bases, with 14 bases remaining between them. Germline V gene data show CDR1 as SGHTA and CDR2 as FQGNSA. The CDR3 coding sequence is TGTGCCAGCAGCTCCGCGGGGAGTCGAGGCTACACCTTC. Residues: CASSSAGSRGYTF.

This clone was recorded only once. The chain has TRBV5-6 and TRBJ2-7; D is uncertain. Germline values: CDR1 SGHDT, CDR2 YYEEEE. The germline V and J ends were trimmed by 1 base and 2 bases, with 13 bases remaining between them. CDR3 size: 15 residues. The CDR3 sequence is CASSLLQAQPYEQYF. CDR3 nucleotide sequence: TGTGCCAGCAGCTTGCTCCAGGCACAGCCCTACGAGCAGTACTTC.

The chain employs TRBV5-4 and TRBJ2-7; D is undetermined. The CDR3 covers 12 residues. Germline V gene data show CDR1 as SGHNT and CDR2 as YYREEE (reference sequence). Trimming pared 0 bases from V and 7 bases from J, leaving 8 bases between. The CDR3 loop is CASSLDRNEQYF. CDR3 DNA sequence: TGTGCCAGCAGCTTGGACAGAAATGAGCAGTACTTC.

The V gene is TRBV12-5, the J gene TRBJ2-7, with 14 positions matching TRBD2. The CDR3 is made up of 14 amino acids. In germline, CDR1 is LGHNT, CDR2 FRNRAP. V was clipped by 6 bases and J by 7 bases; unmatched bases: 5. The CDR3 sequence is CASGAGLAGVEQYF. The CDR3 nucleotides read TGTGCTAGTGGGGCGGGACTAGCGGGGGTAGAGCAGTACTTC.

The chain joins TRBV13 to TRBJ1-1; D is possibly TRBD1 (5 bases). V lost 7 bases and J 7 bases, leaving 22 bases between the germline ends. The CDR3 has 15 amino acids. Germline CDR1 reads PRHDT; CDR2 reads FYEKMQ (reference sequence). The CDR3 here is CASTLMGGLKIEAFF. DNA for the CDR3: TGTGCCAGCACCCTTATGGGGGGGTTAAAGATTGAAGCTTTCTTT.

The rearrangement links TRBV11-2 to TRBJ2-5, with D perhaps matching TRBD2 (6 bases). The germline V and J ends were trimmed by 5 bases and 5 bases, with 15 bases remaining between them. CDR1 and CDR2 from the germline V gene are SGHAT and FQNNGV. The CDR3 is 14 amino acids. CDR3 sequence (DNA): TGTGCCAGCAGCCCTTCGGGGGTCCCGGAGACCCAGTACTTC. This encodes CASSPSGVPETQYF. Based on the CDR3 plus reference TRBV11-2 and TRBJ2-5, the full variable domain is EAGVAQSPRYKIIEKRQSVAFWCNPISGHATLYWYQQILGQGPKLLIQFQNNGVVDDSQLPKDRFSAERLKGVDSTLKIQPAKLEDSAVYLCASSPSGVPETQYFGPGTRLLVL.

The chain links TRBV12-5 to TRBJ1-5; D is unresolved. Germline assignment: CDR1 LGHNT and CDR2 FRNRAP. The V end was cut by 6 bases, the J end by 2 bases, with 17 bases between. This CDR3 comprises 16 residues. As DNA, the CDR3 is TGTGCTAGTGGCCTCCGGGGAGGAGTAGGCAATCAGCCCCAGCATTTT. Protein: CASGLRGGVGNQPQHF. Full variable domain (remainder filled in from reference TRBV12-5 and TRBJ1-5): DARVTQTPRHKVTEMGQEVTMRCQPILGHNTVFWYRQTMMQGLELLAYFRNRAPLDDSGMPKDRFSAEMPDATLATLKIQPSEPRDSAVYFCASGLRGGVGNQPQHFGDGTRLSIL.

The chain has TRBV19 and TRBJ1-1; D might be TRBD1 (5 bases). Germline loops: CDR1 LNHDA, CDR2 SQIVND (reference sequence). The germline V and J ends were trimmed by 7 bases and 7 bases, with 13 bases remaining between them. CDR3 length: 12 amino acids. The CDR3 region has the DNA TGTGCCAGTACAAGGGTGGGGCTTGAAGCTTTCTTT. Residues: CASTRVGLEAFF.

The V and J genes are TRBV2 and TRBJ1-1; the D gene is possibly TRBD1 (6 bases). CDR3 size: 15 residues. With 2 bases removed from V and 0 bases from J, the gap between germline ends came to 10 bases. Germline V gene lookup returns CDR1 SNHLY and CDR2 FYNNEI. The DNA of the CDR3 is TGTGCCAGCAGTGAAAATGAGGGGGTGAACACTGAAGCTTTCTTT. Translation gives CASSENEGVNTEAFF.

This clone was detected a few times. This CDR3 is also generated by other DNA sequences in the sample. The chain is built from TRBV15 and TRBJ1-1; 7 bases map to TRBD1. CDR3 size: 14 residues. Looked up from germline, CDR1 is LNHNV and CDR2 is YYDKDF (reference sequence). Germline trimming cut 2 bases from V and 2 bases from J; bases unmatched to any gene: 2. CDR3 in amino acids: CATSRRQGNTEAFF. The CDR3 nucleotides are TGTGCCACCAGCAGAAGACAGGGCAACACTGAAGCTTTCTTT.

CDR3 DNA sequence: TGCGCCAGCAGCTTGGTGCCCCAGGGGGCAGATGAAAAACTGTTTTTT. Encoded protein: CASSLVPQGADEKLFF. V usage is TRBV5-1 and J usage is TRBJ1-4, with 8 positions matching TRBD1. There are 16 residues in the CDR3. V was clipped by 0 bases and J by 6 bases; unmatched bases: 7. Looked up from germline, CDR1 is SGHRS and CDR2 is YFSETQ. Complete variable domain (other parts from reference TRBV5-1 and TRBJ1-4): KAGVTQTPRYLIKTRGQQVTLSCSPISGHRSVSWYQQTPGQGLQFLFEYFSETQRNKGNFPGRFSGRQFSNSRSEMNVSTLELGDSALYLCASSLVPQGADEKLFFGSGTQLSVL.

The count of this clone is one. The genes are TRBV6-5 and TRBJ1-4; D gene unclear. CDR1 and CDR2 (germline): MNHEY, SVGAGI. The CDR3 is made up of 14 amino acids. V lost 6 bases and J 5 bases, leaving 13 bases between the germline ends. This CDR3 reads CASSPTGGNEKLFF. CDR3 nucleotide sequence: TGTGCCAGCAGCCCCACGGGTGGCAATGAAAAACTGTTTTTT.

The chain recombines TRBV5-1 with TRBJ2-3; tentative D call: TRBD1 (6 bases). The CDR3 is 15 residues long. Germline loops: CDR1 SGHRS, CDR2 YFSETQ. V gave up 5 bases and J gave up 6 bases, with 19 bases separating them. CDR3 sequence reads: CASSPGDGRADTQYF. DNA of the CDR3: TGCGCCAGCAGTCCAGGGGACGGCCGGGCGGATACGCAGTATTTT.

V gene TRBV6-5 combines with J gene TRBJ2-1, with D perhaps TRBD1 (6 bases). Trimming cost V 2 bases and J 12 bases, with 23 bases left between them. This CDR3 spans 16 amino acids. Germline assignment: CDR1 MNHEY and CDR2 SVGAGI. The CDR3 reads CASSYQDRGVLSGQFF. CDR3 sequence (DNA): TGTGCCAGCAGTTACCAGGACAGAGGGGTCCTCAGTGGGCAGTTCTTC.

This chain links TRBV9 with TRBJ1-6; D may be TRBD1 (5 bases). This CDR3 has 15 amino acids. V lost 3 bases, J lost 3 bases, and 10 bases lay in between. CDR1 is SGDLS and CDR2 is YYNGEE in the germline V gene. CDR3 DNA sequence: TGTGCCAGCAGCGCCAGGGCAAACTATAATTCACCCCTCCACTTT. Protein: CASSARANYNSPLHF.

The chain uses TRBV11-3 and TRBJ2-2; no firm D call. Germline CDR1 reads SGHNT; CDR2 reads YENEEA. The CDR3 covers 13 residues. Trimming removed 5 bases at V and 4 bases at J, with 8 bases between. CDR3 in amino acids: CASSGRGTGELFF. CDR3 nucleotides: TGTGCCAGCAGCGGAAGAGGCACCGGGGAGCTGTTTTTT.

This chain joins TRBV18 and TRBJ1-6; 9 nucleotides match TRBD1. Germline CDR1 and CDR2: KGHSH and LQKENI. The V and J ends lost 3 bases and 8 bases, in that order; junction bases with no gene match: 5. CDR3 length equals 15 residues. In DNA form, the CDR3 reads TGTGCCAGCTCACCCGTTAGGGACAGGGATTCACCCCTCCACTTT. This encodes CASSPVRDRDSPLHF.

The rearrangement uses TRBV2 and TRBJ2-5, with 7 bases lining up with TRBD1. Germline V gene data show CDR1 as SNHLY and CDR2 as FYNNEI. The CDR3 consists of 13 residues. The V and J ends lost 9 bases and 2 bases, in that order; junction bases with no gene match: 6. CDR3 nucleotides: TGTGCCAGTTCAACAGGGGATCAAGAGACCCAGTACTTC. Its protein is CASSTGDQETQYF.